The table lists the clone carrying this T cell receptor beta chain with a few counts. Its antigen is still unknown. Amplified regions were TCR beta CDR3 sequences from RNA transcripts. With the HTBI primer set, the TCR CDR3 went through a first round of RT-PCR. TCRdb reanalysed the multiplex PCR reads using MiXCR and keeps one entry per CDR3 protein. The sample records hundreds of thousands of distinct CDR3 sequences, around 15% being singletons. These data are taken from a study of T cells in Graves' hyperthyroidism and ophthalmopathy. Using approximately 10 ml of fresh peripheral blood, PBMCs were prepared. In germline, CDR1 is LNHDA, CDR2 SQIVND (reference sequence). There are 16 residues in the CDR3. V dropped 10 bases and J dropped 3; count of bases not matched to a gene: 12. Study findings and constraints: The authors' 13 V-J model separated ophthalmopathy from stable hyperthyroidism.

Sequencing input: blood. The rearrangement uses TRBV19 and TRBJ2-7, with TRBD2 identical over 13 bases. The origin of this receptor is a woman in her twenties or thirties with Graves' hyperthyroidism. Written as DNA, the CDR3 is TGTGCCACCCGACTAGCGGGAGGAGGTCCCCACTACGAGCAGTACTTC. Translated: CATRLAGGGPHYEQYF.